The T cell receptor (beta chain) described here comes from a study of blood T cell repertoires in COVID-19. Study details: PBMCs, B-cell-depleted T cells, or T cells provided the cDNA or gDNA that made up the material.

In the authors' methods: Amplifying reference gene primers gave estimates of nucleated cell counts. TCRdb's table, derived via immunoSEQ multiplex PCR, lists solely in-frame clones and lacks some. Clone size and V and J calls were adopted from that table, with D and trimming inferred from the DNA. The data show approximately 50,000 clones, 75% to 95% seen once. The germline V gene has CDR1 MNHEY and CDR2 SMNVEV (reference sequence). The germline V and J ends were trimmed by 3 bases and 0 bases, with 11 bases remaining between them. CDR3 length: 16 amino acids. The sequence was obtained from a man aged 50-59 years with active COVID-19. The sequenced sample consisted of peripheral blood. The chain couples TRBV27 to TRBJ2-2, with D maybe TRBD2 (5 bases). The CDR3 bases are TGTGCCAGCAGTTTGGGAGAAATGGCGAACACCGGGGAGCTGTTTTTT. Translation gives CASSLGEMANTGELFF.